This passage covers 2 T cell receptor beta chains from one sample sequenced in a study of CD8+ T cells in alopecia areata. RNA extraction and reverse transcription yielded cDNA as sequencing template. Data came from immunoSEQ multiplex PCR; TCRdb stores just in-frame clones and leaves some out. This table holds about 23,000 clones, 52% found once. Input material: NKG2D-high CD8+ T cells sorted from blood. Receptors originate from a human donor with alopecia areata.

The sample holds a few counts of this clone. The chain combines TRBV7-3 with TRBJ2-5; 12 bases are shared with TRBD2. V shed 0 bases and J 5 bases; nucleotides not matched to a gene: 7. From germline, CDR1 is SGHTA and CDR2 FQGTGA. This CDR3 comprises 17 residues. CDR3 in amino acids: CASSLTPSGRALETQYF. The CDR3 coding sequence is TGTGCCAGCAGCTTAACACCTAGCGGGAGGGCCTTGGAGACCCAGTACTTC.

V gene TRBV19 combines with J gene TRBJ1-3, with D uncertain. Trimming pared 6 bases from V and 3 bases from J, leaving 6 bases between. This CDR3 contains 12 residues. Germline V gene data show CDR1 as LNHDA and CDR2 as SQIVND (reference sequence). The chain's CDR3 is CASRQGGNTIYF. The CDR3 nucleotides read TGTGCCAGTAGACAAGGTGGAAACACCATATATTTT.